This T cell receptor beta chain was identified during a study of blood T cell repertoires in COVID-19. With 5 bases removed from V and 5 bases from J, the gap between germline ends came to 13 bases. The CDR3 loop spans 14 amino acids. Germline CDR1 is MNHNY and CDR2 is SVGAGI (reference sequence). In the original analysis: The authors estimated nucleated cell counts from reference gene primer amplification. Data came from immunoSEQ multiplex PCR; TCRdb stores just in-frame clones and leaves some out. Clonal size and the V and J genes are those of that table, whereas D and trimming came from the DNA. The sample lists about 330,000 clones, more than 70% occurring once.

This sequence joins TRBV6-6 and TRBJ1-5; possibly TRBD1 for D (6 bases). This receptor was taken from a woman between 50 and 59 years old with acute or convalescent COVID-19. Input material: peripheral blood. CDR3 coding DNA: TGTGCCAGCAGTCCGACTCACAGGGATCAGCCCCAGCATTTT. Residues: CASSPTHRDQPQHF.